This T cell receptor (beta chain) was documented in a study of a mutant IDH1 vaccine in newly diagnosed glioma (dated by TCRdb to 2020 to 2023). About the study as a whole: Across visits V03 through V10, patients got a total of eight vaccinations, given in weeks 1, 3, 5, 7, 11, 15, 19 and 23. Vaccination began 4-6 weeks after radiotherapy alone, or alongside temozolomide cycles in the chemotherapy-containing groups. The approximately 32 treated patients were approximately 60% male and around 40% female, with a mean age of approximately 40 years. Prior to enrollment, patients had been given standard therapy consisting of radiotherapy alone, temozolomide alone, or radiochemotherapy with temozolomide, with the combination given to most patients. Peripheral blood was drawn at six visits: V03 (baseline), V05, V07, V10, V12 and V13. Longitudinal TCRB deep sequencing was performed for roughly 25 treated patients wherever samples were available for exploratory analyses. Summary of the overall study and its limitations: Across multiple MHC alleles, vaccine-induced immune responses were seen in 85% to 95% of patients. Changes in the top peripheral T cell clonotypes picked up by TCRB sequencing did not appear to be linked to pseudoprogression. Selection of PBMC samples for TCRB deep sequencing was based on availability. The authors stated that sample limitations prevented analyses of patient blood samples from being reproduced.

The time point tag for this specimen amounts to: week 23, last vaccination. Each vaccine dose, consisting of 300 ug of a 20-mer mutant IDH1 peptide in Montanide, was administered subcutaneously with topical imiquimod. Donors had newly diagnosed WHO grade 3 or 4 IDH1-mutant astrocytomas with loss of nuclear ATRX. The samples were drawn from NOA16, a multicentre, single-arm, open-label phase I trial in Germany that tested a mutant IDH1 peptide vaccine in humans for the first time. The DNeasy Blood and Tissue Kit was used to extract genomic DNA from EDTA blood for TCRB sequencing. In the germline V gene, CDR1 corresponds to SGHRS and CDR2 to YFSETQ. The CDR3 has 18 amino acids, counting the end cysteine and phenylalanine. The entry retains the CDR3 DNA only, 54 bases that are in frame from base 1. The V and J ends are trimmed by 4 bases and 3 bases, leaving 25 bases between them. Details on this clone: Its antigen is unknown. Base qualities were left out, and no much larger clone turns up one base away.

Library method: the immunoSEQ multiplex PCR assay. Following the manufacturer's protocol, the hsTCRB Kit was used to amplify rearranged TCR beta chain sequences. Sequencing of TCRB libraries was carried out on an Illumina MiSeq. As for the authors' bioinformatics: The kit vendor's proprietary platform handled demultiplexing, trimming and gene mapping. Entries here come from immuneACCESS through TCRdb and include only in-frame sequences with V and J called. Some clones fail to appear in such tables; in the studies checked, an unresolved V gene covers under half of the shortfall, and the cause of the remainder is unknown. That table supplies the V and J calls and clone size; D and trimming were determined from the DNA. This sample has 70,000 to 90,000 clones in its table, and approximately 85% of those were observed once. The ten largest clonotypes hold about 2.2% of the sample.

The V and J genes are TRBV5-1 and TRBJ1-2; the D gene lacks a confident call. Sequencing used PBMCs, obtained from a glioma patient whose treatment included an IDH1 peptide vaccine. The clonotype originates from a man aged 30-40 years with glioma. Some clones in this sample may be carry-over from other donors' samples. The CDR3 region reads CASSTSTIGRVGDYGYTF. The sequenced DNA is TGCGCCAGCAGCACGTCTACTATTGGACGTGTCGGGGACTATGGCTACACCTTC.